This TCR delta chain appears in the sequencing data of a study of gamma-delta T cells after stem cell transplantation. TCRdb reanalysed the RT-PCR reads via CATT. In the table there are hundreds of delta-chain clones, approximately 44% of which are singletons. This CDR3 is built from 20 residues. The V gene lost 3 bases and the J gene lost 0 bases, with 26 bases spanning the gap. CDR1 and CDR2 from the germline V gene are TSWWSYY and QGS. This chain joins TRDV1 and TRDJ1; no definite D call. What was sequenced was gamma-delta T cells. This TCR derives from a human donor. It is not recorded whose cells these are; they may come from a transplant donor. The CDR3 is CALGDLPKPPQSRYTDKLIF. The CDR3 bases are TGTGCTCTTGGGGACCTCCCTAAACCCCCCCAGAGCCGGTACACCGATAAACTCATCTTT.